The clone carrying this T cell receptor beta chain was picked up a small number of times. Its matching antigen is unknown. This sample stems from a study of T-cell reconstitution after alpha-beta-depleted transplantation in children. Study-wide results and limits: One year after transplant, T-cell counts and diversity came mostly from newly produced T cells. Several hundred rapidly expanded clones from non-depleted graft cells reportedly supplied alpha-beta T cells about two months post-transplant. Recipient T cells and thymic progenitors that survived gave rise to the high TCRbeta diversity observed at day 60 in some patients.

TCRbeta library construction was performed incorporating unique molecular identifiers. TCRdb analysed the PCR reads with MiXCR anew, one entry per CDR3 protein. The sample has 350,000 to 500,000 distinct CDR3 sequences, roughly two fifths seen once. Germline-derived CDR1 and CDR2 are SQVTM and ANQGSEA. CDR3 size: 13 residues. Trimming took 8 bases from V and 6 from J, leaving 17 bases between them. The V gene is TRBV29-1, the J gene TRBJ2-1, with no clear D. The clonotype originates from a girl aged 2-10 years with aplastic anemia, due to receive a stem cell transplant. Sequencing used PBMCs, obtained before TCRalphabeta/CD19-depleted stem cell transplant. CDR3 DNA: TGCAGCCTTGCTACTGGTCGTGCCAATGAGCAGTTCTTC. Translation gives CSLATGRANEQFF.